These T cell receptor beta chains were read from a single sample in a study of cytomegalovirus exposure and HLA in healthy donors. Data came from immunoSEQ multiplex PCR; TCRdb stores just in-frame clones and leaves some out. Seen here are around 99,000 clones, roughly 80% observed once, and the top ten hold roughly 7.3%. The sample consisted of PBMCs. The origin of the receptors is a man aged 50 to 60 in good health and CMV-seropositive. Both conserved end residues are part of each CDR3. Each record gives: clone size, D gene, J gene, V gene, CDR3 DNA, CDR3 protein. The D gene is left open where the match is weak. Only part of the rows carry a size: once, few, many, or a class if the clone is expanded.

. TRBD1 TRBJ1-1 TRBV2 TGTGCCGAAAACAGGGGAGGAAACACTGAAGCTTTCTTT CAENRGGNTEAFF
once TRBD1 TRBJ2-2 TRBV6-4 TGTGCCAGCAGTATACAACAGGGGGCCGTCGGGGAGCTGTTTTTT CASSIQQGAVGELFF
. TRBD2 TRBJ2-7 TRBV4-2 TGTGCCAGCAGCCAAGATAGCGGGGGGGGGTTCGGCTACGAGCAGTACTTC CASSQDSGGGFGYEQYF
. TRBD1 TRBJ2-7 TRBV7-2 TGTGCCAGCAGCTCCAAGGGGGCAGCCTACGAGCAGTACTTC CASSSKGAAYEQYF
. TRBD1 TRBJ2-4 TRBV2 TGTGCCAGCAGTGCCCCCGACAGGGACGGAGCCAAAAACATTCAGTACTTC CASSAPDRDGAKNIQYF
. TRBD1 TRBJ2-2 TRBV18 TGTGCCAGCTCACCAGGGGCAGGGGGCCCCCCGTCGGGGGAGCTGTTTTTT CASSPGAGGPPSGELFF
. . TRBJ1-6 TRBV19 TGTGCCAGTAACGGCGTGGCAGGCTCACCCCTCCACTTT CASNGVAGSPLHF
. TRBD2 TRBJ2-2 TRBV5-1 TGCGCCAGCAGCGAACCGGGACTAGCGGGGACCGGGGAGCTGTTTTTT CASSEPGLAGTGELFF
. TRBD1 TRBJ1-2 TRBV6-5 TGTGCCGGACACAGGGGGGCTAGCTATGGCTACACCTTC CAGHRGASYGYTF
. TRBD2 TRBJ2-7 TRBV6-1 TGTGCCAGCAGCTCGATAGCGGGGAGCTCCTACGAGCAGTACTTC CASSSIAGSSYEQYF
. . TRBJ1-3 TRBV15 TGTGCCACCAGCAGTGGGCCCCTCTCTGGAAACACCATATATTTT CATSSGPLSGNTIYF
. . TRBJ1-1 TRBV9 TGTGCCAGCAGCCCTCAGGTAGGGGTCGACACTGAAGCTTTCTTT CASSPQVGVDTEAFF
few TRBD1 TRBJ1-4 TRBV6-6 TGTGCCAGCAGGGACAGGGGTCGGGAAAAACTGTTTTTT CASRDRGREKLFF
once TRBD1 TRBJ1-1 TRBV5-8 TGTGCCAGCAGCCCTGACAGGGGGCTTACTGAAGCTTTCTTT CASSPDRGLTEAFF
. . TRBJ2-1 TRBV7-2 TGTGCCAGCAGCTTATTGTGGGGGGACTCCTACAATGAGCAGTTCTTC CASSLLWGDSYNEQFF
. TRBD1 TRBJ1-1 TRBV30 TGTGCCTGGAGTGTGAGGGGGCAAGACACTGAAGCTTTCTTT CAWSVRGQDTEAFF